One TCR beta chain is described in this entry. This sample was taken from a study of blood T cell repertoires in COVID-19. Study overall: PBMCs, B-cell-depleted T cells, or T cells were the source of the cDNA or gDNA that made up the material.

The CDR3 is 15 residues long. Germline V lookup: CDR1 SNHLY, CDR2 FYNNEI. V lost 7 bases and J lost 2, with 18 bases in between. Study processing details: Nucleated cell counts were estimated from reference gene primer amplification. Assay: immunoSEQ multiplex PCR; the TCRdb copy retains only in-frame clones and omits some. V, J and clone size are taken as reported in that table, and D and trimming were inferred from the DNA itself. The table shows a few hundred thousand clones, with 70% to 90% occurring only once. This rearrangement joins TRBV2 to TRBJ2-7; D ambiguous. Material: PBMCs or T cells enriched from blood (not recorded which). This sequence was found in a man aged 25-45 years who had recovered from COVID-19. The CDR3 spells CASNDFETYTYEQYF. Here the CDR3 DNA reads TGTGCCAGCAATGATTTCGAGACTTACACCTACGAGCAGTACTTC. The variable domain in full, completed from reference TRBV2 and TRBJ2-7, reads EPEVTQTPSHQVTQMGQEVILRCVPISNHLYFYWYRQILGQKVEFLVSFYNNEISEKSEIFDDQFSVERPDGSNFTLKIRSTKLEDSAMYFCASNDFETYTYEQYFGPGTRLTVT.